This T cell receptor (beta chain) was sequenced in a study of human T cells and chemical hapten exposure. Overall study context: The scalp of each patient received a weekly diphenylcyclopropenone dose for the full roughly 24-week study.

Germline loops: CDR1 SEHNR, CDR2 FQNEAQ (reference sequence). The CDR3 contains 16 residues. The V segment lost 4 bases and the J segment 0 bases; nucleotides outside the gene matches: 6. A note on this clonotype: Its antigen is still unknown.

Study-level results: Versus controls, significantly more large CDR3 similarity clusters arose from expanded TCRs.

This sample's time point: patch test 1, 2 weeks after DPC sensitization. The sample's treatment: therapeutic diphenylcyclopropenone sensitization with weekly scalp DPC. It was the library that attached unique molecular identifiers to individual cDNA molecules. Study processing details: A per-sample median of roughly 91,000 TCRs was observed, with a range of about 23,224 to 750,000. TCRdb reanalysed the RACE reads using MiXCR and keeps one entry per CDR3 protein. The V and J calls were determined by TCRdb, not by the authors. This table has tens of thousands of distinct CDR3 sequences, 25% to 40% appearing once.

This clonotype was sampled from a man aged 35-49 years with alopecia areata. Some clones in this sample may be carry-over from other donors' samples. The input for sequencing was whole blood, taken in connection with sensitization to the hapten diphenylcyclopropenone (DPC). V is TRBV7-9 and J is TRBJ2-4; TRBD1 aligns across 7 bases. This chain's CDR3 is CASSSTGILAKNIQYF. CDR3 bases: TGTGCCAGCAGCTCGACAGGGATCCTAGCCAAAAACATTCAGTACTTC.